This T cell receptor (beta chain) was sequenced for a study of regulatory T cells in long-lasting Graves disease. The time point: newly diagnosed GD, antithyroid drugs for less than 3 months. Making the TCR library involved RNA that had been extracted from PBMCs. With iRepertoire HTBI primers and Arm-PCR of CDR3 regions, TCR beta libraries were built. A single record per CDR3 protein comes from TCRdb applying MiXCR to the multiplex PCR reads. This table holds some 560,000 distinct CDR3 sequences, about 15% found once. The V end was cut by 5 bases, the J end by 4 bases, with 15 bases between. The CDR3 spans 15 residues. CDR1 and CDR2 (germline): SEHNR, FQNEAQ (reference sequence). The same specimen was also included in a second study, on T cells in Graves' hyperthyroidism and ophthalmopathy.

The source is a woman aged 35-65 years with Graves disease. The chain couples TRBV7-9 to TRBJ2-1; a possible D gene is TRBD2 (7 bases). The sequenced sample was peripheral blood mononuclear cells (PBMCs), obtained at new diagnosis, from a patient treated with antithyroid drugs. CDR3 amino acids: CASSRTGGQYNEQFF. CDR3 sequence (DNA): TGTGCCAGCAGCCGCACGGGGGGCCAATACAATGAGCAGTTCTTC.